A single sample is the source of the 5 T cell receptor beta chains below, sequenced in a study of blood T cell repertoires in COVID-19. Here immunoSEQ multiplex PCR was the method, and the copy in TCRdb shows in-frame clones only, minus some. The sample has 65,000 to 90,000 clones, more than 75% seen once; the top ten hold more than 9%. The sample taken for sequencing was peripheral blood. Every receptor here comes from a man aged 60 to 75 with acute or convalescent COVID-19.

This clone appeared a single time. V usage is TRBV5-1 and J usage is TRBJ2-1; D gene unclear. Germline-derived CDR1 and CDR2 are SGHRS and YFSETQ. Trimming cost V 0 bases and J 8 bases, with 12 bases left between them. CDR3 length equals 14 residues. CDR3: CASSLEQSWDEQFF. The DNA of the CDR3 is TGCGCCAGCAGCTTGGAACAGTCCTGGGATGAGCAGTTCTTC.

The chain carries TRBV27 and TRBJ1-5; 8 nucleotides match TRBD1. Germline-derived CDR1 and CDR2 are MNHEY and SMNVEV (reference sequence). The CDR3 has 15 residues. The V segment lost 6 bases and the J segment 11 bases; nucleotides outside the gene matches: 15. The chain's CDR3 is CASSNPRTGKSAQHF. For the CDR3, the DNA is TGTGCCAGCAGCAACCCCAGGACAGGGAAATCAGCCCAGCATTTT.

The chain has TRBV12-3 or TRBV12-4 and TRBJ2-3; D unresolved. V was trimmed by 3 bases and J by 5 bases, leaving 6 bases between them. The CDR3 sequence is 12 residues long. CDR3 sequence: CASSFYGDTQYF. CDR3 sequence (DNA): TGTGCCAGCAGTTTCTATGGAGATACGCAGTATTTT.

The chain is built from TRBV28 and TRBJ1-4; D perhaps matches TRBD1 (5 bases). V gave up 7 bases and J gave up 2 bases, with 14 bases separating them. Germline lookup yields CDR1 MDHEN and CDR2 SYDVKM. This CDR3 is built from 15 residues. The CDR3 is CASIAGGETNEKLFF. DNA for the CDR3: TGTGCCAGCATCGCGGGGGGGGAGACTAATGAAAAACTGTTTTTT.

This chain uses TRBV5-1 with TRBJ1-4; D gene unclear. The CDR3 runs 15 residues. The V end lost 0 bases, the J end lost 6 bases, and 12 bases lay between the germline ends. In germline, CDR1 is SGHRS, CDR2 YFSETQ. CDR3 DNA sequence: TGCGCCAGCAGCTTGGAGGCGCAGACTTATGAAAAACTGTTTTTT. Its translation: CASSLEAQTYEKLFF.